The sequence of this T cell receptor (beta chain) was determined in a study of T-cell memory formation after mild COVID-19. Background on the study: Most TCR clusters belonged to a single donor.

This CDR3 comprises 14 residues. With V trimmed by 2 bases and J by 10 bases, 8 bases remained unmatched. Germline V CDR1 and CDR2: ENHRY, SYGVKD. Researchers used 5'RACE with constant-segment primers to make TCR alpha and TCR beta cDNA libraries that carry sample barcodes and UMIs. TCRdb processed the 5' RACE reads anew with MiXCR; each CDR3 protein has one entry. The sample has 200,000 to 250,000 distinct CDR3 sequences; over 7.5% are singletons. This clonotype occurred many times. The genes are TRBV10-3 and TRBJ2-1; 7 nucleotides line up with TRBD1. Sequencing input: PBMCs or a T cell subset sorted from them (not recorded which). This receptor was identified in a man younger than 30 who had mild COVID-19 (a few samples of this study predate the infection). Cell type and time point are not known. The CDR3 sequence is CAISEASTGQEQFF. The CDR3 nucleotides are TGTGCCATCAGTGAGGCCTCGACAGGGCAGGAGCAGTTCTTC.